This T cell receptor beta chain was found in a study of blood T cell repertoires in COVID-19. Across the whole study: From T cells, B-cell-depleted T cells, or PBMCs came the material, which was cDNA or gDNA.

Recruitment covered under 25 US areas and drew participants whose ages spanned 18 to 89 years. Self-reported history from a screening survey and questionnaire set each donor's cohort. The J segment lost 0 bases and the V segment lost 3 bases, leaving 10 bases of the junction unmatched. The CDR3 has 19 amino acids. Looked up from germline, CDR1 is KGHDR and CDR2 is SFDVKD. Profiling relied on immunoSEQ multiplex PCR, and the TCRdb table lists in-frame clones only, not all of them. Of around 310,000 clones listed, 89% are singletons. Sequences were obtained from PBMCs or T cells enriched from blood (not recorded which). This sequence originates from a woman aged 40 to 50 who had recovered from COVID-19. The V and J genes are TRBV24-1 and TRBJ1-5; 10 nucleotides line up with TRBD1. The CDR3 DNA reads TGTGCCACCAGTGATCCGGGACAGGGGCCATCTGATAGCAATCAGCCCCAGCATTTT. This gives the protein CATSDPGQGPSDSNQPQHF.